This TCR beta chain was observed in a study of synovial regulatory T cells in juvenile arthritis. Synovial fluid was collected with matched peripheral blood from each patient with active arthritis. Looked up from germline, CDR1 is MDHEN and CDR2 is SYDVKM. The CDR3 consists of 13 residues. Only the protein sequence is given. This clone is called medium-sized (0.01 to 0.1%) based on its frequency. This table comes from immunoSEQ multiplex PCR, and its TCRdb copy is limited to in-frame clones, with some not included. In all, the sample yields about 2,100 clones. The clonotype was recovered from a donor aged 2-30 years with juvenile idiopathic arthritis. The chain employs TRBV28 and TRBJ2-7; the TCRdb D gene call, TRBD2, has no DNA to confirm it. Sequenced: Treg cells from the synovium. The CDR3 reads CASTGLSPYEQYF. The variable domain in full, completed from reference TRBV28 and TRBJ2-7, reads DVKVTQSSRYLVKRTGEKVFLECVQDMDHENMFWYRQDPGLGLRLIYFSYDVKMKEKGDIPEGYSVSREKKERFSLILESASTNQTSMYLCASTGLSPYEQYFGPGTRLTVT.